The present TCR beta chain was sequenced within a study of T cells after yellow fever vaccination. The V gene lost 3 bases and the J gene lost 4 bases, with 15 bases spanning the gap. Germline V gene data show CDR1 as SGHRS and CDR2 as YFSETQ. The CDR3 covers 15 residues. TCRdb re-called the 5' RACE reads through MiXCR, storing one row per CDR3 protein. Of some 350,000 distinct CDR3 sequences listed, around a tenth are singletons. The clonotype was recovered from a man younger than 30 who received the YFV17D yellow fever vaccine. The chain links TRBV5-1 to TRBJ2-3, with a possible D match to TRBD1 (7 bases). The sequenced sample was PBMCs, obtained on the day of the first yellow fever vaccination. CDR3 loop: CASSWQGGRPDTQYF. The CDR3 coding sequence is TGCGCCAGCAGCTGGCAGGGGGGACGGCCAGATACGCAGTATTTT.